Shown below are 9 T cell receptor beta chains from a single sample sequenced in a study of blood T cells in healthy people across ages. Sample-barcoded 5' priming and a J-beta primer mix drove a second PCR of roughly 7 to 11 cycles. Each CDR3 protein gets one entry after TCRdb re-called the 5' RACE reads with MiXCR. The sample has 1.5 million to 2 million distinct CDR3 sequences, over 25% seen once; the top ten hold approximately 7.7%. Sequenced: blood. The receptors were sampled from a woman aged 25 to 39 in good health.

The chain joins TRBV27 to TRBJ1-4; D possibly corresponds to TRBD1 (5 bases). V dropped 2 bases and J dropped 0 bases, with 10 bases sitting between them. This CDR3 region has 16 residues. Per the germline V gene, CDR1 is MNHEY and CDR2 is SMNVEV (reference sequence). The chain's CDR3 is CASSLKWGATNEKLFF. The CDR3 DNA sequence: TGTGCCAGCAGTTTAAAGTGGGGGGCAACTAATGAAAAACTGTTTTTT.

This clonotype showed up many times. Here the CDR3 DNA reads TGTGCCAGCAGTCCTGACAGGGTGGGGTTCAACGAGCAGTACTTC. Translation gives CASSPDRVGFNEQYF. The rearrangement uses TRBV6-5 and TRBJ2-7; TRBD1 matches 7 bases. Germline assignment: CDR1 MNHEY and CDR2 SVGAGI. Trimming took 5 bases from V and 5 from J; bases not matched to a gene: 12. This CDR3 is 15 amino acids long.

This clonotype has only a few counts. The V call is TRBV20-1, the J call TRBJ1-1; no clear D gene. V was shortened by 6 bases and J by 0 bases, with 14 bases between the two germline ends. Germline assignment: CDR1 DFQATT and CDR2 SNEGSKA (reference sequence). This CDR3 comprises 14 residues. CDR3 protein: CSALVSPLNTEAFF. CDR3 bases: TGCAGTGCCCTGGTCTCCCCCCTGAACACTGAAGCTTTCTTT.

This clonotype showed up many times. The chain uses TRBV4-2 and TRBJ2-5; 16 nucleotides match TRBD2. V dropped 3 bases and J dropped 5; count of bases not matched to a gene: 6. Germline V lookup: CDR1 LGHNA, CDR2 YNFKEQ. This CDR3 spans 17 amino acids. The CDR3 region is CASSQGLAGGPWETQYF. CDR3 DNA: TGTGCCAGCAGCCAGGGACTAGCGGGAGGGCCGTGGGAGACCCAGTACTTC.

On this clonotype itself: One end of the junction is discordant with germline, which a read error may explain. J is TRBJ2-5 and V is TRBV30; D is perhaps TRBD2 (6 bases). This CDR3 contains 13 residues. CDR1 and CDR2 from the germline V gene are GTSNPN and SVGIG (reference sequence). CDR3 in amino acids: CARSTSSPREQYF. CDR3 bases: TGTGCCCGGAGTACGTCCTCACCTCGGGAGCAGTACTTC. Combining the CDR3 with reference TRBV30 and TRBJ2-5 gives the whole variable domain SQTIHQWPATLVQPVGSPLSLECTVEGTSNPNLYWYRQAAGRGLQLLFYSVGIGQISSEVPQNLSASRPQDRQFILSSKKLLLSDSGFYLCARSTSSPREQYFGPGTRLLVL.

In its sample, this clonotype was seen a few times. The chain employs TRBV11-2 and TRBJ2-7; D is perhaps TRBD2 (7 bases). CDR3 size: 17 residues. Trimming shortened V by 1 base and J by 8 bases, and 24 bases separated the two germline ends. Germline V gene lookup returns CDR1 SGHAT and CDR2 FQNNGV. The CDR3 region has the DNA TGTGCCAGCAGCTTAGCGAGGGTCGCGGGGGCTTATTTGCAGCAGTACTTC. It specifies CASSLARVAGAYLQQYF.

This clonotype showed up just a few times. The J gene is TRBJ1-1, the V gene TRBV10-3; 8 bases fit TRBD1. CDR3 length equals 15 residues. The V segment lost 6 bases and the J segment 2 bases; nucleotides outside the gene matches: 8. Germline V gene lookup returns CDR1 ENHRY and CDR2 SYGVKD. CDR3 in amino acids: CAISDSGTGNTEAFF. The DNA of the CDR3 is TGTGCCATCAGCGACTCTGGGACAGGTAACACTGAAGCTTTCTTT.

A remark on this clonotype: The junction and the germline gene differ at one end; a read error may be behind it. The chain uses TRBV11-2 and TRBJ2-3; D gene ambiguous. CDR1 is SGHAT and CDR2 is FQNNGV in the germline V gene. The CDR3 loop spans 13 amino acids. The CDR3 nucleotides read TGTGCCGGCAGCTTATACTCAACAGATACGCAGTATTTT. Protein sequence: CAGSLYSTDTQYF.

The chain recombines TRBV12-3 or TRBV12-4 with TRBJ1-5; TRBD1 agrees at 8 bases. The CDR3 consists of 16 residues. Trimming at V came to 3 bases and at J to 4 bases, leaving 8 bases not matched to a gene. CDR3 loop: CASSLGRGRENQPQHF. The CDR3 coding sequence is TGTGCCAGCAGTTTGGGCAGGGGGCGCGAAAATCAGCCCCAGCATTTT.